This T cell receptor beta chain appears in the sequencing data of a study of blood T cells in healthy people across ages. Findings of the study overall: Possibly confounding the expanded clonotype changes was the fact that donor CMV status was unknown. As age increased, TCR beta diversity per million T cells fell in a roughly linear fashion.

The germline V gene encodes CDR1 MNHEY and CDR2 SVGEGT. Trimming took off 7 bases at V and 6 bases at J, with 24 bases between the two ends. The CDR3 has 16 amino acids. In regard to this clonotype: The antigen is not known.

Sample-barcoded 5' priming and a J-beta primer mix drove a second PCR of about 6 to 11 cycles. The yield of each sample was at least 3 million CDR3-containing paired-end reads. In TCRdb, the 5' RACE reads were re-called with MiXCR into one record per CDR3 protein. Here the sample spans some 1 million distinct CDR3 sequences, 40% to 45% being singletons. The TCR was taken from a woman aged 60 to 75 in good health. Specimen: blood. V usage is TRBV6-2 or TRBV6-3 and J usage is TRBJ1-1; D is unclear. CDR3 DNA: TGTGCCAGCAATGGTCGTGCGGGCGACCGAAGGCCTGAAGCTTTCTTT. Protein: CASNGRAGDRRPEAFF.